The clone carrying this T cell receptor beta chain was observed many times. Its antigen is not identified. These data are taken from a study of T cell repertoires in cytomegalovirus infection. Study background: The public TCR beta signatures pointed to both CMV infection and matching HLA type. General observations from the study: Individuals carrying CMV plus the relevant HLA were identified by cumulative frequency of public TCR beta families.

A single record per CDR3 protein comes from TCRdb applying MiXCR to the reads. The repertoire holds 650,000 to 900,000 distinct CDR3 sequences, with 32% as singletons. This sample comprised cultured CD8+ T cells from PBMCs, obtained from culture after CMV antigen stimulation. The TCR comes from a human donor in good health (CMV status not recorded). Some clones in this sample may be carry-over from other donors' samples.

CDR3 sequence: CASSLDFPPEDTQYF. The DNA for the CDR3 is TGTGCCAGCAGTTTGGATTTCCCGCCCGAAGATACGCAGTATTTT. The chain carries TRBV12-3 or TRBV12-4 and TRBJ2-3, with D uncertain. This CDR3 is 15 amino acids long. Deletions cut 3 bases from V and 5 bases from J, with 15 bases between.